This T cell receptor beta chain derives from a study of T cell changes during pregnancy in multiple sclerosis. This clone was seen a handful of times. This CDR3 is 9 amino acids long. Libraries were prepared by immunoSEQ multiplex PCR; TCRdb keeps only in-frame clonotypes and omits some of them. The profile shows around 64,000 clones, over 85% of them singletons. The TCR sequence derives from a female donor with multiple sclerosis, enrolled in a pregnancy study. Material: CD8+ T cells from peripheral blood mononuclear cells, obtained in the third trimester of pregnancy. The chain has TRBV21-1 and TRBJ1-2. TRBV21-1 is a recognized pseudogene. CDR3 sequence (DNA): TGTGCCAGCTCCGGTGGCTACACCTTC. Translation gives CASSGGYTF.